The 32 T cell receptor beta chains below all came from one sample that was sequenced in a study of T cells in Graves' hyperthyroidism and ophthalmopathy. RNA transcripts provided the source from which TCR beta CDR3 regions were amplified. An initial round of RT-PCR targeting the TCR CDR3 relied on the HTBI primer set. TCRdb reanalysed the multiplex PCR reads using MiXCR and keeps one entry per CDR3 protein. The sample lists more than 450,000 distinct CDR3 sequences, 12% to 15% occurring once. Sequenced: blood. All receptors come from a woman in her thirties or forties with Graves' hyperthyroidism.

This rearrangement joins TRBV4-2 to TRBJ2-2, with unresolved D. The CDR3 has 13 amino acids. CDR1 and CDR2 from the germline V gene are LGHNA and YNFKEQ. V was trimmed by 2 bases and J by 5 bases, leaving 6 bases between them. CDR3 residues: CASSQQLTGELFF. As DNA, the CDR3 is TGTGCCAGCAGCCAACAGTTGACCGGGGAGCTGTTTTTT.

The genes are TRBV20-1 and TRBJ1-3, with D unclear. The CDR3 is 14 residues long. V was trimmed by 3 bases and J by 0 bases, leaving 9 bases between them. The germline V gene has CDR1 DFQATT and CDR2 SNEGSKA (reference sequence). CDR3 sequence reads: CSASYSSSGNTIYF. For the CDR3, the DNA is TGCAGTGCTAGCTATTCCAGCTCTGGAAACACCATATATTTT.

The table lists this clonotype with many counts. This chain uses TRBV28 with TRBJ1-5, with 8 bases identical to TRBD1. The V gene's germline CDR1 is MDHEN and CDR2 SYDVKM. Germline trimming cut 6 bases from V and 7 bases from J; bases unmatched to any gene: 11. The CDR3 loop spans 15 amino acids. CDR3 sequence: CASSSGQGGRQPQHF. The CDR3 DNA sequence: TGTGCCAGCAGCTCCGGACAGGGAGGTCGACAGCCCCAGCATTTT.

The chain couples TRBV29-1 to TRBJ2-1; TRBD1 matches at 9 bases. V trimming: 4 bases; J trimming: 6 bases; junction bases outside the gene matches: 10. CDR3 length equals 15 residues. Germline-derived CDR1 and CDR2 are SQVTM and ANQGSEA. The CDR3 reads CSVVRGTGKANEQFF. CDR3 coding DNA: TGCAGCGTTGTGCGTGGGACAGGGAAGGCCAATGAGCAGTTCTTC.

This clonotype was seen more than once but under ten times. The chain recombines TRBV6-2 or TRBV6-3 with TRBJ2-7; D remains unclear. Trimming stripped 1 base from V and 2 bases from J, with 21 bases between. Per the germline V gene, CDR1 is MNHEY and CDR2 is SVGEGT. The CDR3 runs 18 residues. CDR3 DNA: TGTGCCAGCAGTTACTATGTCCACAAGTCCCCCGATCCCTACGAGCAGTACTTC. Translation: CASSYYVHKSPDPYEQYF.

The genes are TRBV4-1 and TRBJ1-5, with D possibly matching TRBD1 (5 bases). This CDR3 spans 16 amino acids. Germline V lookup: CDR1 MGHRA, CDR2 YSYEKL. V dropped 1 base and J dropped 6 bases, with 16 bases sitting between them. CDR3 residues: CASSQAGVRAGQPQHF. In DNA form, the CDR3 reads TGCGCCAGCAGCCAAGCGGGTGTCAGGGCGGGTCAGCCCCAGCATTTT.

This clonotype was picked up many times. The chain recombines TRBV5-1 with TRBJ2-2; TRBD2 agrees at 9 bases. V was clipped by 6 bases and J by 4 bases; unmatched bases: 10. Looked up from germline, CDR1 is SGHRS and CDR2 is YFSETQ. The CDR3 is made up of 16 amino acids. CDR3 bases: TGCGCCAGCACCCCCATAGCGGGAGAGGGCACCGGGGAGCTGTTTTTT. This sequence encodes CASTPIAGEGTGELFF.

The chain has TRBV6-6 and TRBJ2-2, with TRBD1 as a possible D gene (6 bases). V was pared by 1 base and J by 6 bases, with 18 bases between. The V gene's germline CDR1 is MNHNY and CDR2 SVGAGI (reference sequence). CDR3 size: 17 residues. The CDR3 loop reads CASSYYRPQGLAGELFF. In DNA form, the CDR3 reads TGTGCCAGCAGTTACTATCGGCCCCAGGGGCTAGCCGGGGAGCTGTTTTTT.

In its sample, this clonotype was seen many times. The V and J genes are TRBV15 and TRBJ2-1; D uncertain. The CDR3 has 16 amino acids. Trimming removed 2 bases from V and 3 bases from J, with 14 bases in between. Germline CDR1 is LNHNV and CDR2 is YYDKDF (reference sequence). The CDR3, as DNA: TGTGCCACCAGCAGACACCCCGCTAGAGGCTACAATGAGCAGTTCTTC. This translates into CATSRHPARGYNEQFF.

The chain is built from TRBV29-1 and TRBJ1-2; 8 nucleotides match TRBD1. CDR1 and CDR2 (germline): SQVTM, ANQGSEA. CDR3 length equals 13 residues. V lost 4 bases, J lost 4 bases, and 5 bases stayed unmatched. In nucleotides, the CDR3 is TGCAGCGTTGCCCCGGGACAGGTCTATGGCTACACCTTC. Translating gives CSVAPGQVYGYTF.

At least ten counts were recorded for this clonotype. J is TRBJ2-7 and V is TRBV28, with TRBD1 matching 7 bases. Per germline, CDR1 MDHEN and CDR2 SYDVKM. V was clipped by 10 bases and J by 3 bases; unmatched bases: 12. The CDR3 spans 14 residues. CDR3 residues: CATNPGGKSYEQYF. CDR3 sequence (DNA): TGTGCCACCAACCCAGGGGGAAAGAGCTACGAGCAGTACTTC.

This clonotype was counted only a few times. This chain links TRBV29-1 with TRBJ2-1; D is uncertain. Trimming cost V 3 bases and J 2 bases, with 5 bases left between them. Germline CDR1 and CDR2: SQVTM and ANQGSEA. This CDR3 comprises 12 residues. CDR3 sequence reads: CSVEFTYNEQFF. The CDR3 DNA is TGCAGCGTTGAGTTTACCTACAATGAGCAGTTCTTC.

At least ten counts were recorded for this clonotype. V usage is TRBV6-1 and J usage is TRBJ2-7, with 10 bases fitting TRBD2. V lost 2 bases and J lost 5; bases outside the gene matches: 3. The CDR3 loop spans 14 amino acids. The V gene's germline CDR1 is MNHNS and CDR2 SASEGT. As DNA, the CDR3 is TGTGCCAGCAGTGAACTAGCGGGAGCCAACGAGCAGTACTTC. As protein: CASSELAGANEQYF.

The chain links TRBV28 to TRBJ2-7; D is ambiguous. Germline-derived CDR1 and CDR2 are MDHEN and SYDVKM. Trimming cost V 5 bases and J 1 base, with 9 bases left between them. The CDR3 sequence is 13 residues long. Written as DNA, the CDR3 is TGTGCCAGCAGTATAGACATGTCCTACGAGCAGTACTTC. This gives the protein CASSIDMSYEQYF.

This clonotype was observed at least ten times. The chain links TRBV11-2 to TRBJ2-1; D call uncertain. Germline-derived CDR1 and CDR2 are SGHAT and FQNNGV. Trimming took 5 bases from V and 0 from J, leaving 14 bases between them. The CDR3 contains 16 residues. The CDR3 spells CASSEWGFSSYNEQFF. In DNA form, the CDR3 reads TGTGCCAGCAGCGAATGGGGTTTCAGCTCCTACAATGAGCAGTTCTTC.

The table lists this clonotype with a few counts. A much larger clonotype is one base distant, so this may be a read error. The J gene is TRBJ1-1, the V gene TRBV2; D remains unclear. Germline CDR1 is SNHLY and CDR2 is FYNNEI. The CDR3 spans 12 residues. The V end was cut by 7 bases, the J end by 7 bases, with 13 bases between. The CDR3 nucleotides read TGTGCCAGCAACATAGGTCTCGGTGAAGCTTTCTTT. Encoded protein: CASNIGLGEAFF.

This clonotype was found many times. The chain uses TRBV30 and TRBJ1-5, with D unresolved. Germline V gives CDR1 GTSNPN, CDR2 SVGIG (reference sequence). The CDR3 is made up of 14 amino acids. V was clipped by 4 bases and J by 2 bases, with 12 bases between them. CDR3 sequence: CAWTSSGRNQPQHF. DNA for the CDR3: TGTGCCTGGACCTCGAGCGGGCGCAATCAGCCCCAGCATTTT. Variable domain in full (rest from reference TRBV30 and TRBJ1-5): SQTIHQWPATLVQPVGSPLSLECTVEGTSNPNLYWYRQAAGRGLQLLFYSVGIGQISSEVPQNLSASRPQDRQFILSSKKLLLSDSGFYLCAWTSSGRNQPQHFGDGTRLSIL.

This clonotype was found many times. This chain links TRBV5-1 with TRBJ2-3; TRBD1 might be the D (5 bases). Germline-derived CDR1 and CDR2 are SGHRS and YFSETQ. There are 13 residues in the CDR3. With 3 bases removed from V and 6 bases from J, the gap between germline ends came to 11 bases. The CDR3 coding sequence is TGCGCCAGCAGCTGGCAGGGATCGGATACGCAGTATTTT. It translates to CASSWQGSDTQYF.

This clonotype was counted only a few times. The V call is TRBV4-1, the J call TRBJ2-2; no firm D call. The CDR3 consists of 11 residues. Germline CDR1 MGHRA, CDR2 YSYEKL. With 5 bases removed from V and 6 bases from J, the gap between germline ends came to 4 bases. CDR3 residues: CASSSSGELFF. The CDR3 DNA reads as TGCGCCAGCAGCTCGTCCGGGGAGCTGTTTTTT.

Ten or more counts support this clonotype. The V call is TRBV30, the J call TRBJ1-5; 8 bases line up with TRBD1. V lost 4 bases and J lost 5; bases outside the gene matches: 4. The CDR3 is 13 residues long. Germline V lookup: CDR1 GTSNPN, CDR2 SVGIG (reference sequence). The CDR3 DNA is TGTGCCTGGAATTCAGGGGGCTATCAGCCCCAGCATTTT. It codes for CAWNSGGYQPQHF.

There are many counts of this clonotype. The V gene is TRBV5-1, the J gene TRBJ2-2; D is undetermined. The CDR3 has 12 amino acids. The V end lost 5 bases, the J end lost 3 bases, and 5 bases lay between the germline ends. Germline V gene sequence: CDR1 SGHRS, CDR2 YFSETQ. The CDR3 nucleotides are TGCGCCAGCAGAACGGACACCGGGGAGCTGTTTTTT. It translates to CASRTDTGELFF.

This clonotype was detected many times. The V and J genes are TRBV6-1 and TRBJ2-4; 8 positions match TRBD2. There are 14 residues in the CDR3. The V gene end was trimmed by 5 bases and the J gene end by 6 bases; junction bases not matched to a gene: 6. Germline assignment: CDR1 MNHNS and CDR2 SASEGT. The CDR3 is CASSTGGDPNIQYF. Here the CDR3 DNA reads TGTGCCAGCAGTACGGGAGGGGACCCAAACATTCAGTACTTC.

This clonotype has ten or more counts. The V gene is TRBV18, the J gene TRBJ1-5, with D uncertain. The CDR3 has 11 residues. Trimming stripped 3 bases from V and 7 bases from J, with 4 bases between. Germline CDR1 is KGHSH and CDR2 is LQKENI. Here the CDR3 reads CASSPDQPQHF. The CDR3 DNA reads TGTGCCAGCTCACCGGACCAGCCCCAGCATTTT. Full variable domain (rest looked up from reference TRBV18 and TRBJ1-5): NAGVMQNPRHLVRRRGQEARLRCSPMKGHSHVYWYRQLPEEGLKFMVYLQKENIIDESGMPKERFSAEFPKEGPSILRIQQVVRGDSAAYFCASSPDQPQHFGDGTRLSIL.

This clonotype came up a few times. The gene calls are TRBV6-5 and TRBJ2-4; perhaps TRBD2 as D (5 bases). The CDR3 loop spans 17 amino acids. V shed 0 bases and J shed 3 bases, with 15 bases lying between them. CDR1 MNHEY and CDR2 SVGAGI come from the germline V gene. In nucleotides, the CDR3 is TGTGCCAGCAGTTACTCGATGGGAGAGCCCAACAAAAACATTCAGTACTTC. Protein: CASSYSMGEPNKNIQYF.

Written as DNA, the CDR3 is TGTGCCAGCAGCTTAGGACTAGCTGCGTTTCGGGCCAACGTCCTGACTTTC. This encodes CASSLGLAAFRANVLTF. The chain is built from TRBV7-2 and TRBJ2-6; TRBD2 agrees at 7 bases. Losses at the gene ends were 1 base for V and 5 bases for J; bases not matched to a gene: 8. Germline values: CDR1 SGHTA, CDR2 FQGNSA. CDR3 size: 17 residues.

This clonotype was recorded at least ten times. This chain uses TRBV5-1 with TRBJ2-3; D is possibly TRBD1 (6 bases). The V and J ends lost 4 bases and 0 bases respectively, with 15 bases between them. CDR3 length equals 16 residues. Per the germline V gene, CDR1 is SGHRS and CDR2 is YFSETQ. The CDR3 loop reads CASSQQGTGSTDTQYF. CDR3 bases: TGCGCCAGCAGCCAACAGGGTACGGGTAGCACAGATACGCAGTATTTT. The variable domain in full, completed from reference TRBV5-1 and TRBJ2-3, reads KAGVTQTPRYLIKTRGQQVTLSCSPISGHRSVSWYQQTPGQGLQFLFEYFSETQRNKGNFPGRFSGRQFSNSRSEMNVSTLELGDSALYLCASSQQGTGSTDTQYFGPGTRLTVL.

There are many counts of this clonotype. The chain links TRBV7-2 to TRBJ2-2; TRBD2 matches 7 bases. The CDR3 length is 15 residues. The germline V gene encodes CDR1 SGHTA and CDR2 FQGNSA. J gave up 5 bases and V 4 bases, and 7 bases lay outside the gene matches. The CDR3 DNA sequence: TGTGCCAGCAGCTCCCCAAGGGGAGGGACCGGGGAGCTGTTTTTT. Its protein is CASSSPRGGTGELFF.

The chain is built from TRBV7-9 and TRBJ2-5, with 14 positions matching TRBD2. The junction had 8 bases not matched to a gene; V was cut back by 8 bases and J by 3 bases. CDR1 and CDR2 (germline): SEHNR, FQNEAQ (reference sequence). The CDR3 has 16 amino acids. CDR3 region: CASGGLAGEGEETQYF. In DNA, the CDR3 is TGTGCCAGCGGGGGACTAGCGGGAGAAGGAGAAGAGACCCAGTACTTC.

The CDR3 protein is CAISESGLAGFLSYNEQFF. The CDR3, as DNA: TGTGCCATCAGTGAGTCGGGACTAGCGGGTTTTCTCTCCTACAATGAGCAGTTCTTC. The genes are TRBV10-3 and TRBJ2-1; 12 nucleotides agree with TRBD2. Germline V lookup: CDR1 ENHRY, CDR2 SYGVKD. V shed 0 bases and J 0 bases; nucleotides not matched to a gene: 6. This CDR3 is 19 amino acids long.

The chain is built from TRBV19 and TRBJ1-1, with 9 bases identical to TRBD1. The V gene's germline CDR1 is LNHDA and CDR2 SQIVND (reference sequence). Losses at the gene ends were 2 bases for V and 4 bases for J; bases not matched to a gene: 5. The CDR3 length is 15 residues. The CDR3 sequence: CASSITGGLGTEAFF. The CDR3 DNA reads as TGTGCCAGTAGTATAACAGGGGGCTTGGGCACTGAAGCTTTCTTT.

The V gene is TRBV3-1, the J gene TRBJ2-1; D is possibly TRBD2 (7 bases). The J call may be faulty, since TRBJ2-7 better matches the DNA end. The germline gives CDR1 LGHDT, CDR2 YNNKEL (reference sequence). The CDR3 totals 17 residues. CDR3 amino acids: CASSQDWGGDNYNEQYF. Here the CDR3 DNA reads TGTGCCAGCAGCCAAGATTGGGGGGGCGACAATTACAATGAGCAGTACTTC.

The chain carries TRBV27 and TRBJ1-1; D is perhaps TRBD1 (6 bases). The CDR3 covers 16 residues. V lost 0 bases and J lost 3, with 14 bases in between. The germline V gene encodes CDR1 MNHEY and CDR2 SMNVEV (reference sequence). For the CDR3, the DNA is TGTGCCAGCAGTTTATCGATGGGGGCTTCCGACACTGAAGCTTTCTTT. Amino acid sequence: CASSLSMGASDTEAFF.